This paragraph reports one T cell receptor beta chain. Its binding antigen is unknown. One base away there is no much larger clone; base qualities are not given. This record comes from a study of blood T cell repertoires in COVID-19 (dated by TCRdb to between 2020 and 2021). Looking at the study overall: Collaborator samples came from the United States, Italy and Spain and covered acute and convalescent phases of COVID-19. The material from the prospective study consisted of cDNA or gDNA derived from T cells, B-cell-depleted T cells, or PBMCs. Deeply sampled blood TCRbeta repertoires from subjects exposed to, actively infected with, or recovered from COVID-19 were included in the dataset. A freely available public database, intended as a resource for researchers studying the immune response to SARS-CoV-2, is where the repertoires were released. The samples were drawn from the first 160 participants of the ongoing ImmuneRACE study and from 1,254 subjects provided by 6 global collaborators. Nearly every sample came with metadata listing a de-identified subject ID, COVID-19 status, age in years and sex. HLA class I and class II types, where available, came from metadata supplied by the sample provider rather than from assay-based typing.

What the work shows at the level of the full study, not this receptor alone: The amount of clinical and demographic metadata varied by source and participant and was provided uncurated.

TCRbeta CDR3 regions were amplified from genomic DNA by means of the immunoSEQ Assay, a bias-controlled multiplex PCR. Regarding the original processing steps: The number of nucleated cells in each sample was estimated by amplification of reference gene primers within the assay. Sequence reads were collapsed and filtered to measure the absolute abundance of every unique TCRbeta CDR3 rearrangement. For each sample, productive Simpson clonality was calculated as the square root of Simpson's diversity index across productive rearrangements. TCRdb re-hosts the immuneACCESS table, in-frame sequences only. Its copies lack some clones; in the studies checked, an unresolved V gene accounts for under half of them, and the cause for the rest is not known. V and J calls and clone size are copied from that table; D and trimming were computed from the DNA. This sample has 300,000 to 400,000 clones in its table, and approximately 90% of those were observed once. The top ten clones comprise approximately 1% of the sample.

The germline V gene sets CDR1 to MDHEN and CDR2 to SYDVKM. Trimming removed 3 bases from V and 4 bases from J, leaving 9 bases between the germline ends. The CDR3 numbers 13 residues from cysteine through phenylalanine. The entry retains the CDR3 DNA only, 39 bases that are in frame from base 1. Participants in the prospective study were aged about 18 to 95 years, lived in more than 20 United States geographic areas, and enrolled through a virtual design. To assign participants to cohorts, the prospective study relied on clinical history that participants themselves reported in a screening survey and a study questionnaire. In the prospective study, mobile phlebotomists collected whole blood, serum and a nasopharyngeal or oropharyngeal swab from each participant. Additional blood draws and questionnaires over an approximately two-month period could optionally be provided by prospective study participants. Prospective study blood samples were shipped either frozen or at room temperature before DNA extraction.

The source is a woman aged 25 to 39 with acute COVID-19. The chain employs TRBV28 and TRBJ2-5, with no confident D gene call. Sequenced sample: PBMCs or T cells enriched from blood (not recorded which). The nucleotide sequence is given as TGTGCCAGCAGTTTGTTGGCAGGAGAGACCCAGTACTTC. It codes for CASSLLAGETQYF.